The TCR beta chain described here comes from a study of regulatory T cells in long-lasting Graves disease. Notes on the study in general: Peripheral blood was the sole material, not thyroid tissue. Under persistent disease, TRBV28, TRBJ1-2 and TRBJ2-5 were used preferentially.

Combining iRepertoire HTBI primers with Arm-PCR of CDR3 regions, the authors built TCR beta libraries. TCRdb reprocessed the multiplex PCR reads via MiXCR and lists one record per CDR3 protein. The repertoire holds approximately 230,000 distinct CDR3 sequences, with around 20% as singletons. Time point here: newly diagnosed GD, antithyroid drugs for less than 3 months. PBMC RNA served as the TCR library source. There are many counts of this clonotype. The antigen remains undetermined. The length of the CDR3 is 15 residues. J gave up 2 bases and V 0 bases, and 6 bases lay outside the gene matches. CDR1 DFQATT and CDR2 SNEGSKA come from the germline V gene (reference sequence).

The genes are TRBV20-1 and TRBJ2-7; 8 nucleotides align to TRBD2. The sequences come from peripheral blood mononuclear cells (PBMCs), collected at new diagnosis, from a patient treated with antithyroid drugs. The clonotype originates from a female donor with Graves disease. CDR3 nucleotides: TGCAGTGCTAGAGATGAGGGGACTAGTCCCTACGAGCAGTACTTC. Translated: CSARDEGTSPYEQYF.